What follows are 10 T cell receptor beta chains derived from one specimen sequenced in a study of T cell responses to AZD1222 COVID-19 vaccine. Repertoires were generated with immunoSEQ multiplex PCR, while TCRdb's copy carries only in-frame clones and drops some. The sample has roughly 110,000 clones, roughly nine tenths seen once. This sample comprised peripheral blood, obtained on day 0 of AZD1222 vaccination. These receptors all stem from an adult in good health.

Only one count was recorded for this clone. The chain employs TRBV24-1 and TRBJ2-1; 7 bases map to TRBD2. The CDR3 has 16 residues. Germline V gene lookup returns CDR1 KGHDR and CDR2 SFDVKD. The trim removed 3 bases at V and 0 bases at J, leaving 4 bases unmatched. CDR3 in amino acids: CATSDQGGSSYNEQFF. In DNA, the CDR3 is TGTGCCACCAGTGATCAAGGCGGGAGCTCCTACAATGAGCAGTTCTTC.

V gene TRBV30 combines with J gene TRBJ1-5; TRBD1 might be the D (5 bases). V dropped 2 bases and J dropped 0 bases, with 20 bases sitting between them. The CDR3 is made up of 18 amino acids. Germline V gene lookup returns CDR1 GTSNPN and CDR2 SVGIG (reference sequence). In DNA, the CDR3 is TGTGCCTGGAGTCTACAACGTAGCGGGACTTATAGCAATCAGCCCCAGCATTTT. Translating it yields CAWSLQRSGTYSNQPQHF.

The chain is built from TRBV6-1 and TRBJ2-7, with 7 bases lining up with TRBD2. Trimming took 3 bases from V and 7 from J; bases not matched to a gene: 12. Germline CDR1 and CDR2: MNHNS and SASEGT. This CDR3 comprises 15 residues. CDR3 nucleotides: TGTGCCAGCAGTGACCGGGTGGGAGGGGCGCGGGAGCAGTACTTC. Translating gives CASSDRVGGAREQYF.

The J gene is TRBJ2-7, the V gene TRBV5-4; a weak D match, TRBD2 (5 bases). This CDR3 contains 16 residues. V lost 0 bases and J lost 5, with 18 bases in between. CDR1 is SGHNT, CDR2 YYREEE, per germline (reference sequence). The chain's CDR3 is CASSLGGGGARHEQYF. The CDR3 coding sequence is TGTGCCAGCAGCTTGGGCGGTGGAGGCGCGAGGCACGAGCAGTACTTC.

This chain uses TRBV5-1 with TRBJ2-5; no firm D call. V dropped 2 bases and J dropped 4 bases, with 9 bases sitting between them. The CDR3 loop spans 13 amino acids. The germline V gene has CDR1 SGHRS and CDR2 YFSETQ. The CDR3 region is CASSFSGPETQYF. In nucleotides, the CDR3 is TGCGCCAGCAGCTTTTCCGGGCCAGAGACCCAGTACTTC. The whole variable domain, filled in from reference TRBV5-1 and TRBJ2-5, reads KAGVTQTPRYLIKTRGQQVTLSCSPISGHRSVSWYQQTPGQGLQFLFEYFSETQRNKGNFPGRFSGRQFSNSRSEMNVSTLELGDSALYLCASSFSGPETQYFGPGTRLLVL.

This chain connects TRBV11-2 to TRBJ2-3; tentatively, D is TRBD2 (5 bases). The germline CDR1 and CDR2 sequences are SGHAT and FQNNGV. The CDR3 has 14 amino acids. Trimming left V 1 base short and J 4 bases short, with 9 bases between. The CDR3 bases are TGTGCCAGCAGCTTAGGTGGACTTGCAGATACGCAGTATTTT. Protein: CASSLGGLADTQYF.

This rearrangement joins TRBV7-2 to TRBJ2-3; the D call may be TRBD1 or TRBD2 (5 bases each). V was shortened by 8 bases and J by 2 bases, with 17 bases between the two germline ends. CDR1 is SGHTA, CDR2 FQGNSA, per germline. The CDR3 covers 15 residues. In nucleotides, the CDR3 is TGTGCCAGCGGCACGGGGTGGACAAACACAGATACGCAGTATTTT. Its translation: CASGTGWTNTDTQYF.

This clone was recorded once. The genes are TRBV5-1 and TRBJ2-5; TRBD1 is a possible D gene (5 bases). The germline V gene has CDR1 SGHRS and CDR2 YFSETQ. Trimming removed 3 bases from V and 3 bases from J, with 12 bases in between. CDR3 length equals 14 residues. The CDR3 loop reads CASSWADSKETQYF. The CDR3 nucleotides are TGCGCCAGCAGCTGGGCTGACAGTAAAGAGACCCAGTACTTC.

This chain connects TRBV7-2 to TRBJ2-1, with TRBD2 matching 7 bases. Germline assignment: CDR1 SGHTA and CDR2 FQGNSA. The CDR3 extends over 16 amino acids. V trimming: 5 bases; J trimming: 6 bases; junction bases outside the gene matches: 13. DNA for the CDR3: TGTGCCAGCAGCGAGGCTAGCGGCCTAGCGTCCAATGAGCAGTTCTTC. Its protein product is CASSEASGLASNEQFF.

The V and J genes are TRBV28 and TRBJ2-3; no firm D call. This CDR3 region has 12 residues. The V gene lost 8 bases and the J gene lost 1 base, with 7 bases spanning the gap. Germline assignment: CDR1 MDHEN and CDR2 SYDVKM. The CDR3: CASGLGTDTQYF. The CDR3 DNA reads TGTGCCAGCGGTCTGGGCACAGATACGCAGTATTTT.